This entry describes one T cell receptor beta chain. This sample stems from a study of blood T cell repertoires in COVID-19. Study as a whole: Acute and convalescent COVID-19 samples came from the United States, Italy and Spain. PBMCs, B-cell-depleted T cells, or T cells were the source of the cDNA or gDNA that made up the material.

In the original workflow: Estimation of nucleated cell counts was performed using reference gene primer amplification. TCRdb's table, derived via immunoSEQ multiplex PCR, lists solely in-frame clones and lacks some. The V and J calls and clone size are taken from that table; D and trimming were inferred from the DNA. The sample holds about 110,000 clones; 70% to 90% are singletons and the top ten take roughly 1.4%. Sequenced sample: peripheral blood. The sequence came from a man aged 40-50 years with acute or convalescent COVID-19.

CDR3 sequence reads: CASSQEGGTGELFF. The CDR3 DNA sequence: TGCGCCAGCAGCCAAGAAGGAGGGACCGGGGAGCTGTTTTTT. The chain is built from TRBV4-3 and TRBJ2-2, with D tentatively TRBD2 (6 bases). Looked up from germline, CDR1 is LGHNA and CDR2 is YSLEER. CDR3 length: 14 residues. V was shortened by 0 bases and J by 5 bases, with 7 bases between the two germline ends.